The next 25 T cell receptor beta chains were all read from a single sample in a study of blood T cells in healthy people across ages. A second roughly 6 to 12 cycle PCR used barcoded and J-beta primers. TCRdb reanalysed the 5' RACE reads using MiXCR and keeps one entry per CDR3 protein. Of 450,000 to 700,000 distinct CDR3 sequences in the sample, 25% to 30% were seen once. The sample was blood. The receptors were gathered from a woman aged 70 to 79 in good health.

This clonotype was observed a few times. The gene calls are TRBV29-1 and TRBJ1-2, with a tentative D call TRBD1 (5 bases). This CDR3 has 15 amino acids. Germline CDR1 reads SQVTM; CDR2 reads ANQGSEA. Trimming removed 4 bases from V and 1 base from J, with 16 bases in between. The DNA of the CDR3 is TGCAGCGTTGTCTCACGAGGGGATGATAACTATGGCTACACCTTC. The encoded protein is CSVVSRGDDNYGYTF.

This chain uses TRBV18 with TRBJ2-2, with D perhaps being TRBD1 or TRBD2 (5 bases each). Looked up from germline, CDR1 is KGHSH and CDR2 is LQKENI. CDR3 length equals 17 residues. V shed 2 bases and J shed 1 base, with 14 bases lying between them. The CDR3 bases are TGTGCCAGCTCACCAACCCGGGACGGATTGAACACCGGGGAGCTGTTTTTT. This gives the protein CASSPTRDGLNTGELFF.

This clonotype came up a few times. The chain joins TRBV7-3 to TRBJ2-1, with TRBD2 matching 7 bases. V lost 6 bases to trimming and J lost 7 bases; unmatched junction nucleotides: 9. Germline CDR1 SGHTA, CDR2 FQGTGA. This CDR3 contains 14 residues. The CDR3 loop is CASRKAGPGNEQFF. The CDR3 DNA reads as TGTGCCAGCAGGAAAGCGGGGCCGGGGAATGAGCAGTTCTTC.

In this sample, this clonotype turned up a few times. V and J are TRBV19 and TRBJ2-1; D unclear. The V and J ends lost 2 bases and 0 bases respectively, with 11 bases between them. This CDR3 has 16 amino acids. Germline loops: CDR1 LNHDA, CDR2 SQIVND (reference sequence). The CDR3 spells CASSITSSSSYNEQFF. As DNA, the CDR3 is TGTGCCAGTAGTATAACTTCCTCGAGCTCCTACAATGAGCAGTTCTTC.

In its sample, this clonotype was seen many times. This chain uses TRBV29-1 with TRBJ2-5; TRBD2 matches 10 bases. CDR1 and CDR2 (germline): SQVTM, ANQGSEA. The CDR3 sequence is 13 residues long. V lost 6 bases to trimming and J lost 4 bases; unmatched junction nucleotides: 5. The DNA of the CDR3 is TGCAGCGTGGATAGGACTAGCGGAGAGACCCAGTACTTC. As protein: CSVDRTSGETQYF.

A note on this clonotype: The junction differs from germline at one of its ends, possibly a read error. J is TRBJ1-1 and V is TRBV5-1, with D uncertain. Germline loops: CDR1 SGHRS, CDR2 YFSETQ. The CDR3 covers 14 residues. The CDR3 spells CAGSFGAANTEAFF. The CDR3, as DNA: TGCGCCGGCAGCTTTGGCGCGGCGAACACTGAAGCTTTCTTT.

A word on this clonotype: The junction shows a germline mismatch at one end, possibly a read error. This chain joins TRBV12-3 or TRBV12-4 and TRBJ2-1; D is perhaps TRBD2 (6 bases). The CDR3 runs 12 residues. DNA of the CDR3: TGTGCCAGCAGTCCACTAGCCCCCGAGCGGTTCTTC. It encodes CASSPLAPERFF.

The chain is built from TRBV7-7 and TRBJ2-1; D gene unclear. Trimming removed 5 bases at V and 8 bases at J, with 13 bases between. Germline CDR1 and CDR2: SSHAT and FNYEAQ (reference sequence). This CDR3 is built from 13 residues. This CDR3 is CASSPNYGDEQFF. CDR3 coding DNA: TGTGCCAGCAGCCCTAACTACGGCGATGAGCAGTTCTTC.

In this sample, this clonotype turned up a few times. The V gene is TRBV9, the J gene TRBJ2-3, with D hard to call. Germline V lookup: CDR1 SGDLS, CDR2 YYNGEE. V gave up 2 bases and J gave up 6 bases, with 7 bases separating them. CDR3 length equals 12 residues. For the CDR3, the DNA is TGTGCCAGCAGCGTCGGGTCCGATACGCAGTATTTT. This gives the protein CASSVGSDTQYF.

V gene TRBV5-4 combines with J gene TRBJ1-2; TRBD1 matches 7 bases. Germline CDR1 SGHNT, CDR2 YYREEE (reference sequence). The J segment lost 4 bases and the V segment lost 4 bases, leaving 7 bases of the junction unmatched. The CDR3 length is 14 residues. CDR3 amino acids: CASSPTGLIYGYTF. CDR3 nucleotide sequence: TGTGCCAGCAGCCCGACAGGGCTTATCTATGGCTACACCTTC.

The genes are TRBV7-9 and TRBJ1-4; 10 bases fit TRBD1. The germline V gene has CDR1 SEHNR and CDR2 FQNEAQ (reference sequence). J was trimmed by 7 bases and V by 5 bases; bases with no gene match: 7. This CDR3 region has 15 residues. CDR3 amino acids: CASSRADRGSEKLFF. CDR3 coding DNA: TGTGCCAGCAGCCGCGCGGACAGGGGGAGTGAAAAACTGTTTTTT.

The chain recombines TRBV5-1 with TRBJ1-1; TRBD1 might be the D (6 bases). This CDR3 has 14 amino acids. The V and J ends lost 1 base and 5 bases respectively, with 12 bases between them. Germline V gene lookup returns CDR1 SGHRS and CDR2 YFSETQ. CDR3 nucleotides: TGCGCCAGCAGCTTGCTTTGGGGACAAACTGAAGCTTTCTTT. It specifies CASSLLWGQTEAFF.

The table lists this clonotype with a few counts. This rearrangement joins TRBV5-1 to TRBJ2-5, with TRBD1 matching 7 bases. This CDR3 is built from 15 residues. The J segment lost 3 bases and the V segment lost 5 bases, leaving 10 bases of the junction unmatched. The germline V gene encodes CDR1 SGHRS and CDR2 YFSETQ. CDR3 in amino acids: CASSPSPGTEETQYF. Here the CDR3 DNA reads TGCGCCAGCAGTCCGTCTCCCGGGACAGAAGAGACCCAGTACTTC.

The chain has TRBV5-1 and TRBJ2-1; TRBD1 might be the D (6 bases). The V and J ends lost 2 bases and 3 bases respectively, with 9 bases between them. Per germline, CDR1 SGHRS and CDR2 YFSETQ. The CDR3 has 14 residues. In nucleotides, the CDR3 is TGCGCCAGCAGCTTCCAACAGGGCTACAATGAGCAGTTCTTC. Translating gives CASSFQQGYNEQFF.

The rearrangement joins TRBV7-9 to TRBJ2-3; D remains ambiguous. This CDR3 has 14 amino acids. Trimming shortened V by 6 bases and J by 6 bases, and 16 bases separated the two germline ends. Germline V gives CDR1 SEHNR, CDR2 FQNEAQ (reference sequence). CDR3 coding DNA: TGTGCCAGCAGTCCTCCGATGATACCTGATACGCAGTATTTT. Residues: CASSPPMIPDTQYF.

The table lists this clonotype with a few counts. V usage is TRBV19 and J usage is TRBJ1-5; 8 bases align to TRBD1. The V gene end was trimmed by 3 bases and the J gene end by 4 bases; junction bases not matched to a gene: 14. There are 18 residues in the CDR3. Germline loops: CDR1 LNHDA, CDR2 SQIVND (reference sequence). In nucleotides, the CDR3 is TGTGCCAGTAGTATGCGTAGACAGGGGACCTCACAAAATCAGCCCCAGCATTTT. Its protein product is CASSMRRQGTSQNQPQHF.

The rearrangement uses TRBV20-1 and TRBJ1-2; D unresolved. V was shortened by 6 bases and J by 6 bases, with 11 bases between the two germline ends. The CDR3 length is 11 residues. The germline V gene has CDR1 DFQATT and CDR2 SNEGSKA (reference sequence). The CDR3 sequence: CSAPRDNGYTF. The CDR3 DNA is TGCAGTGCCCCCCGGGATAATGGCTACACCTTC.

This clonotype was recorded a few times. A read error may produce the germline difference seen at one junction end. The chain combines TRBV3-1 with TRBJ1-6, with D unresolved. Per germline, CDR1 LGHDT and CDR2 YNNKEL (reference sequence). The CDR3 totals 12 residues. The CDR3 loop is CASSQVGSPFHF. The CDR3 DNA reads as TGTGCCAGCAGCCAAGTGGGGTCACCCTTCCACTTT.

This clonotype was detected a few times. The gene calls are TRBV20-1 and TRBJ2-7; TRBD2 is a possible D gene (6 bases). Deletions cut 2 bases from V and 1 base from J, with 15 bases between. CDR1 and CDR2 (germline): DFQATT, SNEGSKA (reference sequence). The CDR3 runs 15 residues. The DNA for the CDR3 is TGCAGTGCTAGATCCCGAGTAGCGGATTCCTACGAGCAGTACTTC. Its translation: CSARSRVADSYEQYF.

This chain connects TRBV3-1 to TRBJ2-5, with D perhaps matching TRBD1 (6 bases). The J call may be in error: the DNA end matches TRBJ2-1 better. Germline loops: CDR1 LGHDT, CDR2 YNNKEL (reference sequence). CDR3 length: 15 amino acids. The CDR3 spells CASSPPDSSVYEQFF. In nucleotides, the CDR3 is TGTGCCAGCAGCCCACCGGACAGTTCGGTGTATGAGCAGTTCTTC.

A few counts support this clonotype. The rearrangement joins TRBV10-3 to TRBJ1-1; D remains unclear. V was clipped by 1 base and J by 0 bases, with 12 bases between them. The CDR3 consists of 16 residues. The V gene's germline CDR1 is ENHRY and CDR2 SYGVKD. The CDR3 DNA follows: TGTGCCATCAGTGAGTACACAGTGAATATGAACACTGAAGCTTTCTTT. Translation gives CAISEYTVNMNTEAFF.

This rearrangement joins TRBV5-1 to TRBJ2-5; 8 bases align to TRBD2. The V segment lost 0 bases and the J segment 0 bases; nucleotides outside the gene matches: 4. CDR1 is SGHRS and CDR2 is YFSETQ in the germline V gene. CDR3 length equals 16 residues. The chain's CDR3 is CASSLDGSGDQETQYF. CDR3 coding DNA: TGCGCCAGCAGCTTGGATGGTAGCGGGGACCAAGAGACCCAGTACTTC.

The chain is built from TRBV20-1 and TRBJ2-1; 9 bases are a match to TRBD1. Germline V gene lookup returns CDR1 DFQATT and CDR2 SNEGSKA (reference sequence). This CDR3 spans 13 amino acids. Trimming cost V 6 bases and J 4 bases; bases outside gene matches: 4. CDR3 bases: TGCAGTGCCGCCGGGACAGGGTACAATGAGCAGTTCTTC. This codes for CSAAGTGYNEQFF.

The chain joins TRBV6-6 to TRBJ1-2, with D possibly being TRBD1 (6 bases). CDR1 and CDR2 (germline): MNHNY, SVGAGI (reference sequence). This CDR3 region has 15 residues. Trimming took 2 bases from V and 4 from J, leaving 14 bases between them. CDR3 DNA sequence: TGTGCCAGCAGTTACGGGGGGCGCGGAGGCTATGGCTACACCTTC. It specifies CASSYGGRGGYGYTF.

The chain is built from TRBV27 and TRBJ1-6; 8 bases line up with TRBD1. J gave up 10 bases and V 6 bases, and 8 bases lay outside the gene matches. The germline gives CDR1 MNHEY, CDR2 SMNVEV (reference sequence). This CDR3 has 14 residues. CDR3 nucleotides: TGTGCCAGCAGCATCCGGACAGGGAGATCACCCCTCCACTTT. Amino acid sequence: CASSIRTGRSPLHF.